Listed here is a single TCR beta chain. The assay was immunoSEQ multiplex PCR, and TCRdb's table has in-frame clones only and misses some. The sample yields tens of thousands of clones, less than 95% seen once. These data originate in a study of T cell changes during pregnancy in multiple sclerosis. The source was peripheral blood, collected in the second trimester of pregnancy. The receptor comes from a female donor with multiple sclerosis, enrolled in a pregnancy study.

As DNA, the CDR3 is TGTGCCAGCAGCTTGACAGGGGGCAACTATGGCTACACCTTC. It is translated as CASSLTGGNYGYTF. This rearrangement joins TRBV11-2 to TRBJ1-2; the match to TRBD1 covers 10 bases. This CDR3 comprises 14 residues. Per the germline V gene, CDR1 is SGHAT and CDR2 is FQNNGV. With V trimmed by 3 bases and J by 2 bases, 0 bases remained unmatched. Using reference TRBV11-2 and TRBJ1-2 for the parts outside the CDR3, the full variable domain is EAGVAQSPRYKIIEKRQSVAFWCNPISGHATLYWYQQILGQGPKLLIQFQNNGVVDDSQLPKDRFSAERLKGVDSTLKIQPAKLEDSAVYLCASSLTGGNYGYTFGSGTRLTVV.